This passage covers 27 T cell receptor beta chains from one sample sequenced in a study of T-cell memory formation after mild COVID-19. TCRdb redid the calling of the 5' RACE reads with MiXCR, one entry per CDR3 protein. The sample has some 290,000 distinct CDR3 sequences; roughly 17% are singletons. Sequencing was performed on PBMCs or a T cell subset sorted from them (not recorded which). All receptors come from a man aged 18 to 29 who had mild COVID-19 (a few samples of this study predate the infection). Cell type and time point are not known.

CDR3 coding DNA: TGTGCCAGTATGGCGGGGGGCCCCACCGGGGAGCTGTTTTTT. It yields the protein CASMAGGPTGELFF. This chain uses TRBV9 with TRBJ2-2; 8 bases match TRBD2. Germline V CDR1 and CDR2: SGDLS, YYNGEE. This CDR3 has 14 residues. With V trimmed by 8 bases and J by 4 bases, 7 bases remained unmatched.

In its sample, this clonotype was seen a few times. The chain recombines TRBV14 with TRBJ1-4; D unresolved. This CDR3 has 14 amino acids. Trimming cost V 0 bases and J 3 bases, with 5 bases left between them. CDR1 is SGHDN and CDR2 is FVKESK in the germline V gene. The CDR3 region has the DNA TGTGCCAGCAGCCAAGATGGGGCTAATGAAAAACTGTTTTTT. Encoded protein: CASSQDGANEKLFF.

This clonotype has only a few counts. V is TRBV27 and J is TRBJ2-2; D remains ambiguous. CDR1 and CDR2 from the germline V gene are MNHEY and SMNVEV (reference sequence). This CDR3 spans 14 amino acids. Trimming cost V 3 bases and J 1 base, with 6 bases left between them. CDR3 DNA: TGTGCCAGCAGTTTCGACCTGAACACCGGGGAGCTGTTTTTT. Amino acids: CASSFDLNTGELFF.

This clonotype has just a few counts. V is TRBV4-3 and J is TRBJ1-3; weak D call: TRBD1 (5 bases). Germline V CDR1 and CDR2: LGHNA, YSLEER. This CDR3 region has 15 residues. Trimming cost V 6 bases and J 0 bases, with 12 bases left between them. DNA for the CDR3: TGCGCCAGCAGTGCAGGGTACAACTCTGGAAACACCATATATTTT. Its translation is CASSAGYNSGNTIYF.

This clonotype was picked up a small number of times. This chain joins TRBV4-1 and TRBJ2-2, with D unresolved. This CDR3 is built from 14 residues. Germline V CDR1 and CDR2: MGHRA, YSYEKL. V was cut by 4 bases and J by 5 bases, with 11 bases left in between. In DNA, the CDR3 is TGCGCCAGCAGCCCAGGACCCTGGACCGGGGAGCTGTTTTTT. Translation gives CASSPGPWTGELFF.

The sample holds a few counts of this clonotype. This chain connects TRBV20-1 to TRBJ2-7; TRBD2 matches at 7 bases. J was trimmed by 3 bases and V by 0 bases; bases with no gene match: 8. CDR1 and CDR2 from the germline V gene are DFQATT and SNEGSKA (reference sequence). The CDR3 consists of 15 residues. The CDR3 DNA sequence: TGCAGTGCTAGAGATGGAGCAAGCGGGGTCTACGAGCAGTACGTC. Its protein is CSARDGASGVYEQYV.

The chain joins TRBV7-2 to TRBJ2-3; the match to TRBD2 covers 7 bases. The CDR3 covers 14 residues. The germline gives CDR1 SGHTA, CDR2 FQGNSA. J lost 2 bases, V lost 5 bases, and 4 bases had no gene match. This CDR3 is CASSVSGDTDTQYF. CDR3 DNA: TGTGCCAGCAGCGTGAGCGGGGACACAGATACGCAGTATTTT.

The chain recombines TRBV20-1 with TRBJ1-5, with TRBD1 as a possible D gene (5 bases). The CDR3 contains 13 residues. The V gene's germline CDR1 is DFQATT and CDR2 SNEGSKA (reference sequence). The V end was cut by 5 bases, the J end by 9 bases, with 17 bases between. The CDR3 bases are TGCAGTGCTGGGAAGACGGGTGGGGGGCCCCAGCATTTT. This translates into CSAGKTGGGPQHF.

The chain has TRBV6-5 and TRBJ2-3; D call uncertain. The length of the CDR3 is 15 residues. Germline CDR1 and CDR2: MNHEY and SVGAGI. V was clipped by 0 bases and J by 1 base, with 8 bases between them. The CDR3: CASSYSNARTDTQYF. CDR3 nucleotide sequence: TGTGCCAGCAGTTACTCGAATGCCCGCACAGATACGCAGTATTTT.

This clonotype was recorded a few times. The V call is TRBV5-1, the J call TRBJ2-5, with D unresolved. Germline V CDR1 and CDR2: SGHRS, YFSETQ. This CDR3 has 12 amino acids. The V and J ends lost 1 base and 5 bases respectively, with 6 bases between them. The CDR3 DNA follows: TGCGCCAGCAGCTTGCTGTCGGAGACCCAGTACTTC. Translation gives CASSLLSETQYF.

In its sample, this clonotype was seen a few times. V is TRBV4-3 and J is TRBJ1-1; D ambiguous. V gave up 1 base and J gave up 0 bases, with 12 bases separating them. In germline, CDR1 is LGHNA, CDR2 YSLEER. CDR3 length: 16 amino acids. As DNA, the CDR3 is TGCGCCAGCAGCCAAGGCAGTGGAGGCGTGAACACTGAAGCTTTCTTT. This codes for CASSQGSGGVNTEAFF.

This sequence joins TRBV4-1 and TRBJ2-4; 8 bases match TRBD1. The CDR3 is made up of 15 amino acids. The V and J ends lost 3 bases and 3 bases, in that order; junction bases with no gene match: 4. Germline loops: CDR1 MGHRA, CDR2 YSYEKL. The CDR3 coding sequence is TGCGCCAGCAGCCAGACAGGGGTAGGCAAAAACATTCAGTACTTC. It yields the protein CASSQTGVGKNIQYF.

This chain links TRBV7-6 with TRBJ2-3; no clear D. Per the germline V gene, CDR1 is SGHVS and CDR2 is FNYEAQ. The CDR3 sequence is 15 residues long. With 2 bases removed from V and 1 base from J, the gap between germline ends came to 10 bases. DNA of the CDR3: TGTGCCAGCAGCTTACAGGTCGCCGGCACAGATACGCAGTATTTT. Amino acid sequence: CASSLQVAGTDTQYF.

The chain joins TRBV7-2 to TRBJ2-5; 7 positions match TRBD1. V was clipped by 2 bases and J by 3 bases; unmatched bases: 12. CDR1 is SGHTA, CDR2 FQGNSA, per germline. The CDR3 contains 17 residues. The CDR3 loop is CASSLITGVVLKETQYF. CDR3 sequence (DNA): TGTGCCAGCAGCTTAATAACAGGGGTAGTTTTAAAAGAGACCCAGTACTTC.

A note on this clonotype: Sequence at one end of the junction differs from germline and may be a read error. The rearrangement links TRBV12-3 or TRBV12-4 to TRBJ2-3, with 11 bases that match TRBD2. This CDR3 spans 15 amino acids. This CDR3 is CASSVAGGPAYTQYF. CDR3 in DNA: TGTGCCAGCAGTGTAGCGGGGGGGCCGGCTTATACGCAGTATTTT.

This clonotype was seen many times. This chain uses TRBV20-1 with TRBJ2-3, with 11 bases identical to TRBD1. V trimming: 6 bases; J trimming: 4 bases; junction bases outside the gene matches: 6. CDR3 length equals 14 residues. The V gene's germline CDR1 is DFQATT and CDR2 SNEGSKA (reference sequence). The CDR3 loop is CSAEQGQGADTQYF. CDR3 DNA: TGCAGTGCGGAACAGGGACAGGGGGCAGATACGCAGTATTTT.

The CDR3 region has the DNA TGTGCCAGCAGAAAGATTGGGGGACAAGATGAAAAACTGTTTTTT. It yields the protein CASRKIGGQDEKLFF. This sequence joins TRBV6-2 or TRBV6-3 and TRBJ1-4; D is possibly TRBD1 (6 bases). CDR3 length equals 15 residues. CDR1 is MNHEY and CDR2 is SVGEGT in the germline V gene. Trimming stripped 6 bases from V and 6 bases from J, with 17 bases between.

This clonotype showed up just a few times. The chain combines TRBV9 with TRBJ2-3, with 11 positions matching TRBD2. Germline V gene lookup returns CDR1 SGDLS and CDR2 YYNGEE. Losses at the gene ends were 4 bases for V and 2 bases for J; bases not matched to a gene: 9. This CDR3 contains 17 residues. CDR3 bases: TGTGCCAGCAGCTTACAGATGACTAGCGGGGCCACAGATACGCAGTATTTT. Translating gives CASSLQMTSGATDTQYF.

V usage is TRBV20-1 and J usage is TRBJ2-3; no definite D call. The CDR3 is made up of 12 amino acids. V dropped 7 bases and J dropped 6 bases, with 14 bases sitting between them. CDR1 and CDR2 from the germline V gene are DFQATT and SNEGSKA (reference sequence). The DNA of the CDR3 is TGCAGTGGACGGGTCGACTGGGATACGCAGTATTTT. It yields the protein CSGRVDWDTQYF.

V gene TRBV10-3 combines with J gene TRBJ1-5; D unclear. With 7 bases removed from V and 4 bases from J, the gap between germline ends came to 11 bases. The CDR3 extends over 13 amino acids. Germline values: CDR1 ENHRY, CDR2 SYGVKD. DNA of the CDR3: TGTGCCATCACTGCGGACGAGAATCAGCCCCAGCATTTT. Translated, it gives CAITADENQPQHF.

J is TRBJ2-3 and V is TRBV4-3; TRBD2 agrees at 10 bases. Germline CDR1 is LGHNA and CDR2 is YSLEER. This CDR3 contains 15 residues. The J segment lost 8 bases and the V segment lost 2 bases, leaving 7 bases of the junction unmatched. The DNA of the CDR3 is TGCGCCAGCAGCCAACCTAGCGGGGGTCGGGTTACGCAGTATTTT. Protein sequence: CASSQPSGGRVTQYF.

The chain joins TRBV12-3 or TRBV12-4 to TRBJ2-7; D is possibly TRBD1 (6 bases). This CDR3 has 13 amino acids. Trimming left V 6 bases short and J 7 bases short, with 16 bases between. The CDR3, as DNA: TGTGCCAGCAGGTTAACAGGGACCCGTGAGCAGTACTTC. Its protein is CASRLTGTREQYF.

The CDR3, as DNA: TGTGCCAGCAGCTTAGGGGGGGCTGCTATTGAGCAGTACTTC. It is translated as CASSLGGAAIEQYF. The chain carries TRBV7-3 and TRBJ2-7; a weak D match, TRBD2 (7 bases). V was clipped by 2 bases and J by 7 bases, with 15 bases between them. Germline V gene lookup returns CDR1 SGHTA and CDR2 FQGTGA. This CDR3 comprises 14 residues.

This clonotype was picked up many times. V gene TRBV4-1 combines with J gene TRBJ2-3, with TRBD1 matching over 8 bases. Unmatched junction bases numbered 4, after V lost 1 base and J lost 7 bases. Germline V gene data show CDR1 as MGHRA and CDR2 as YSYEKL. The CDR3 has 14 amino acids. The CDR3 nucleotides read TGCGCCAGCAGCCAAGTGGACAGGGTCAATACGCAGTATTTT. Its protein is CASSQVDRVNTQYF.

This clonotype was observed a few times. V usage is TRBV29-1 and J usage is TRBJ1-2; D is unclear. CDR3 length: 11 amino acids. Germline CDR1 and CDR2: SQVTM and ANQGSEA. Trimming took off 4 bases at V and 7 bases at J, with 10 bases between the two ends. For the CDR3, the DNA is TGCAGCGTTGTAAGTCGAGTTGGCTACACCTTC. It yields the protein CSVVSRVGYTF.

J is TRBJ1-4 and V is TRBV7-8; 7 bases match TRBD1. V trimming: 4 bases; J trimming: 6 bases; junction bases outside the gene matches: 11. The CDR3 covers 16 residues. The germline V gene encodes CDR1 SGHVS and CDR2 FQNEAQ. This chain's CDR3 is CASSSNPRGQYEKLFF. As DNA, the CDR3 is TGTGCCAGCAGCTCCAACCCTAGGGGGCAGTATGAAAAACTGTTTTTT.

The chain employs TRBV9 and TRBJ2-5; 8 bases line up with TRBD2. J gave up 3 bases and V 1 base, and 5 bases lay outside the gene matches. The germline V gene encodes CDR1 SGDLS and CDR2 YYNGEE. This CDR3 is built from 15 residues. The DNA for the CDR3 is TGTGCCAGCAGCGTAATAGCGGGGCCGAAAGAGACCCAGTACTTC. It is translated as CASSVIAGPKETQYF.